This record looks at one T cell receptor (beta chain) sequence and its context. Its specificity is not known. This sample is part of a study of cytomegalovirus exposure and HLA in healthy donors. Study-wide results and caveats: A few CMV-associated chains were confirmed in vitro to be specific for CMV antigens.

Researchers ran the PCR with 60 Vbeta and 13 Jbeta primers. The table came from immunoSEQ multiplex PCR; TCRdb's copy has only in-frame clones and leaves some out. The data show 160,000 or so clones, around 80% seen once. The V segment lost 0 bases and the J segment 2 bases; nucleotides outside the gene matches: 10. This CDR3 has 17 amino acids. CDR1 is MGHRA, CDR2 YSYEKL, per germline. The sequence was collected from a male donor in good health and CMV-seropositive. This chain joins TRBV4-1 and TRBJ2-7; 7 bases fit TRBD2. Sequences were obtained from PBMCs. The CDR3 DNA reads TGCGCCAGCAGCCAAGATAAGTTGAGCGGGACTCCCTACGAGCAGTACTTC. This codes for CASSQDKLSGTPYEQYF.